What follows are 4 T cell receptor beta chains derived from one specimen sequenced in a study of tumor and adjacent non-tumor tissue in lung cancer. A modified ARM-PCR protocol with three rounds of nested PCR amplified TCRbeta. TCRdb re-called the multiplex PCR reads through MiXCR, storing one row per CDR3 protein. The repertoire consists of roughly 120,000 distinct CDR3 sequences, with 75% occurring once and the leading ten covering about 39%. No cell sorting was done before RNA was extracted from the tissue. Material for sequencing was lung tumor tissue. The receptors shown here come from a woman aged 55-69 years with non-small cell lung cancer.

As to this clonotype: The junction departs from germline at one end; a sequencing error may be responsible. The J gene is TRBJ2-1, the V gene TRBV11-1, with no clear D. The CDR3 spans 16 residues. The germline V gene has CDR1 SGHAT and CDR2 FQDESV (reference sequence). Here the CDR3 reads CASSSSGSSSYNQQFF. CDR3 sequence (DNA): TGTGCCAGCAGCTCTTCGGGTTCAAGCTCCTACAATCAGCAGTTCTTC.

Comments on this clonotype: No conserved phenylalanine or tryptophan is present at the end of the CDR3, so a read error is the likely explanation. The J gene is TRBJ2-7, the V gene TRBV20-1; 7 bases are shared with TRBD2. This CDR3 is built from 13 residues. V shed 1 base and J 4 bases; nucleotides not matched to a gene: 4. Germline CDR1 and CDR2: DFQATT and SNEGSKA (reference sequence). The DNA of the CDR3 is TGCAGTGCTAGAGGCGGCGGGAGATACGAGCAGTACTCC. The encoded protein is CSARGGGRYEQYS.

This clonotype was picked up many times. This chain uses TRBV5-4 with TRBJ1-2; the D gene is possibly TRBD1 (6 bases). Trimming took off 3 bases at V and 1 base at J, with 10 bases between the two ends. The CDR3 runs to 14 residues. CDR1 SGHNT and CDR2 YYREEE come from the germline V gene (reference sequence). The CDR3 DNA is TGTGCCAGCAGCTCGGGACAACTTAACTATGGCTACACCTTC. Protein product: CASSSGQLNYGYTF.

In regard to this clonotype: It may be a read error: a sequence one base away is much more abundant. This CDR3 is CASSSSGRASREQSF. The CDR3 DNA reads as TGTGCCAGCAGTTCGAGCGGGAGGGCTTCCAGGGAGCAGTCCTTC. This chain links TRBV6-5 with TRBJ2-1; TRBD2 matches 10 bases. Germline V lookup: CDR1 MNHEY, CDR2 SVGAGI. The length of the CDR3 is 15 residues.